These 31 T cell receptor beta chains were sequenced from one sample in a study of CXCR3-negative and CXCR3-positive naive CD8 T cells. TRB cDNA libraries were made by UMI-labeled 5' RACE. TCRdb re-called the 5' RACE reads and shows each CDR3 protein once, DNA omitted. Recorded for this sample: around 26,000 distinct CDR3 sequences. Sequencing was carried out using naive CXCR3- CD8+ T cells from blood. Subset given: CD45RO-CCR7+CD27+CD95- naive CD8+ T cells lacking CXCR3 (TNR3-). Receptors originate from a human donor in good health. Some clones in this sample may be carry-over from other donors' samples.

This chain uses TRBV7-9 with TRBJ2-1; there is no DNA to check the TCRdb D call of TRBD1. Germline CDR1 reads SEHNR; CDR2 reads FQNEAQ (reference sequence). The CDR3 extends over 18 amino acids. The CDR3 spells CASSSRAKGGSSYNEQFF.

The gene calls are TRBV9 and TRBJ2-2. Germline CDR1 SGDLS, CDR2 YYNGEE. This CDR3 spans 15 amino acids. The CDR3 loop is CASSVADSNTGELFF. Based on the CDR3 plus reference TRBV9 and TRBJ2-2, the full variable domain is DSGVTQTPKHLITATGQRVTLRCSPRSGDLSVYWYQQSLDQGLQFLIQYYNGEERAKGNILERFSAQQFPDLHSELNLSSLELGDSALYFCASSVADSNTGELFFGEGSRLTVL.

CDR3 residues: CASSAYSLDSYEQYF. The V call is TRBV12-3 or TRBV12-4, the J call TRBJ2-7. This CDR3 has 15 amino acids.

This chain uses TRBV6-5 with TRBJ1-2. CDR3 length: 14 amino acids. Per the germline V gene, CDR1 is MNHEY and CDR2 is SVGAGI. CDR3 amino acids: CASSYSQAIYGYTF.

The CDR3 region is CASSPAKKSTDTQYF. This sequence joins TRBV13 and TRBJ2-3; with no DNA, the TCRdb D assignment of TRBD2 cannot be verified. CDR1 PRHDT and CDR2 FYEKMQ come from the germline V gene (reference sequence). This CDR3 has 15 amino acids.

This chain connects TRBV29-1 to TRBJ2-2; without DNA, the TCRdb call of TRBD1 cannot be checked. This CDR3 is 13 amino acids long. The germline V gene encodes CDR1 SQVTM and CDR2 ANQGSEA. The CDR3: CSVEGVNTGELFF.

The chain employs TRBV28 and TRBJ2-7; TCRdb lists TRBD2, though no DNA is available to test this call. Germline V gene data show CDR1 as MDHEN and CDR2 as SYDVKM. This CDR3 comprises 15 residues. The CDR3 protein is CASSPFRSGAYEQYF.

The rearrangement uses TRBV6-1 and TRBJ1-2; TCRdb returns TRBD1, unconfirmable since there is no DNA. The CDR3 has 14 residues. Germline V gene sequence: CDR1 MNHNS, CDR2 SASEGT. CDR3 protein: CATSGSPEVYGYTF.

The CDR3: CASRSWANVLTF. The rearrangement links TRBV9 to TRBJ2-6. Germline-derived CDR1 and CDR2 are SGDLS and YYNGEE. The CDR3 contains 12 residues.

The J gene is TRBJ1-1, the V gene TRBV6-2 or TRBV6-3. This CDR3 region has 12 residues. Germline assignment: CDR1 MNHEY and CDR2 SVGEGT. The CDR3 protein is CASSPDSTEAFF.

CDR3 protein: CASSQDLEGSNTQYF. The chain uses TRBV4-2 and TRBJ2-3; TCRdb designates TRBD2, a call that cannot be tested without DNA. The length of the CDR3 is 15 residues. Germline V gene sequence: CDR1 LGHNA, CDR2 YNFKEQ.

The CDR3 here is CASSLEGNGYTF. The chain recombines TRBV5-1 with TRBJ1-2. This CDR3 is built from 12 residues. From germline, CDR1 is SGHRS and CDR2 YFSETQ.

The gene calls are TRBV14 and TRBJ2-7. CDR1 is SGHDN, CDR2 FVKESK, per germline. This CDR3 has 17 residues. CDR3 sequence: CASSQVGIDGNSYEQYF.

The genes are TRBV5-4 and TRBJ2-7; TCRdb returns TRBD1, unconfirmable since there is no DNA. The V gene's germline CDR1 is SGHNT and CDR2 YYREEE (reference sequence). The CDR3 runs to 15 residues. The CDR3 loop reads CASRTTGDGTYEQYF.

The chain is built from TRBV20-1 and TRBJ2-7; there is no DNA to check the TCRdb D call of TRBD2. Looked up from germline, CDR1 is DFQATT and CDR2 is SNEGSKA (reference sequence). CDR3 length: 15 residues. This chain's CDR3 is CSAPPTSGGRYEQYF.

The chain joins TRBV29-1 to TRBJ1-1; the D gene TCRdb calls, TRBD1, cannot be checked with no DNA. The CDR3 has 16 residues. The germline gives CDR1 SQVTM, CDR2 ANQGSEA. This CDR3 is CSVDGTGDMLNTEAFF.

The chain employs TRBV19 and TRBJ2-7. The germline CDR1 and CDR2 sequences are LNHDA and SQIVND (reference sequence). The CDR3 runs to 14 residues. CDR3 residues: CASSPDIGLGEQYF. Together with reference TRBV19 and TRBJ2-7, the CDR3 gives the full variable domain: DGGITQSPKYLFRKEGQNVTLSCEQNLNHDAMYWYRQDPGQGLRLIYYSQIVNDFQKGDIAEGYSVSREKKESFPLTVTSAQKNPTAFYLCASSPDIGLGEQYFGPGTRLTVT.

J is TRBJ2-7 and V is TRBV11-2; TCRdb proposes TRBD1, but this gene call is untestable without DNA. The germline CDR1 and CDR2 sequences are SGHAT and FQNNGV. The CDR3 sequence is 15 residues long. CDR3 sequence: CASSFLSGSPNEQYF.

This rearrangement joins TRBV28 to TRBJ1-6; TCRdb gives TRBD1 as the D gene, but with no DNA this cannot be confirmed. The length of the CDR3 is 15 residues. The germline CDR1 and CDR2 sequences are MDHEN and SYDVKM. This chain's CDR3 is CASSVGTGGLSPLHF.

This chain uses TRBV7-6 with TRBJ2-7; TCRdb calls TRBD1, which cannot be checked without DNA. This CDR3 has 17 amino acids. From germline, CDR1 is SGHVS and CDR2 FNYEAQ. The CDR3 here is CASSLAPLGTLTYEQYF.

This chain connects TRBV6-2 or TRBV6-3 to TRBJ2-5; TCRdb names TRBD1, which stays unverified in the absence of DNA. This CDR3 region has 14 residues. The germline V gene has CDR1 MNHEY and CDR2 SVGEGT. This CDR3 is CASSYGSGAETQYF.

The chain carries TRBV29-1 and TRBJ2-7; TCRdb designates TRBD1, a call that cannot be tested without DNA. CDR1 is SQVTM, CDR2 ANQGSEA, per germline. CDR3 length: 13 amino acids. The CDR3 sequence is CSVSPGAAYEQYF.

The gene calls are TRBV29-1 and TRBJ2-1; TCRdb names TRBD2, which stays unverified in the absence of DNA. Per the germline V gene, CDR1 is SQVTM and CDR2 is ANQGSEA. The CDR3 spans 11 residues. CDR3 protein: CSTWWGVEQFF.

The V call is TRBV12-3 or TRBV12-4, the J call TRBJ2-1; the D gene TCRdb calls, TRBD2, cannot be checked with no DNA. This CDR3 has 15 amino acids. CDR3 loop: CASTPAGGTYNEQFF.

J is TRBJ2-1 and V is TRBV14; TCRdb returns TRBD1, unconfirmable since there is no DNA. Germline CDR1 SGHDN, CDR2 FVKESK. The CDR3 runs 15 residues. The CDR3 reads CASSPRTVSYNEQFF.

The chain uses TRBV28 and TRBJ2-7; TCRdb designates TRBD1, a call that cannot be tested without DNA. Per germline, CDR1 MDHEN and CDR2 SYDVKM. The CDR3 sequence is 15 residues long. The CDR3 is CASSLSRGANYEQYF.

The gene calls are TRBV5-1 and TRBJ2-2; the D call from TCRdb, TRBD1, cannot be confirmed without DNA. This CDR3 has 14 amino acids. Germline loops: CDR1 SGHRS, CDR2 YFSETQ. CDR3 in amino acids: CASRPDRNTGELFF. Full variable domain (rest looked up from reference TRBV5-1 and TRBJ2-2): KAGVTQTPRYLIKTRGQQVTLSCSPISGHRSVSWYQQTPGQGLQFLFEYFSETQRNKGNFPGRFSGRQFSNSRSEMNVSTLELGDSALYLCASRPDRNTGELFFGEGSRLTVL.

This sequence joins TRBV5-5 and TRBJ1-1. CDR1 and CDR2 from the germline V gene are SGHKS and YYEKEE (reference sequence). The CDR3 sequence is 13 residues long. CDR3 sequence reads: CASSLDWKLVAFF. The full variable domain, with the rest looked up from reference TRBV5-5 and TRBJ1-1, is DAGVTQSPTHLIKTRGQQVTLRCSPISGHKSVSWYQQVLGQGPQFIFQYYEKEERGRGNFPDRFSARQFPNYSSELNVNALLLGDSALYLCASSLDWKLVAFFGQGTRLTVV.

This clonotype is classed as large by frequency. The CDR3 sequence: CASSVPGTSVVNEQFF. The gene calls are TRBV7-8 and TRBJ2-1; TCRdb proposes TRBD2, but this gene call is untestable without DNA. The CDR3 has 16 amino acids. In germline, CDR1 is SGHVS, CDR2 FQNEAQ.

This rearrangement joins TRBV29-1 to TRBJ2-5. The CDR3 runs 13 residues. CDR1 is SQVTM, CDR2 ANQGSEA, per germline. This CDR3 is CSAEELQQETQYF.

The chain links TRBV7-9 to TRBJ2-3; TCRdb returns TRBD2, unconfirmable since there is no DNA. The CDR3 length is 14 residues. The germline V gene encodes CDR1 SEHNR and CDR2 FQNEAQ (reference sequence). CDR3 loop: CASSSGGSTDTQYF.